A selection of T cell receptor beta chains follows, all from one sample in a study of beta chain features in type 1 diabetes. The data were produced by immunoSEQ multiplex PCR, yet TCRdb's version contains in-frame clones alone and is incomplete. The profile shows roughly 500,000 clones, over 25% of them singletons. Sequenced sample: naive CD4+ T cells from blood. The source is a man younger than 35 in good health. Each CDR3 is given with its conserved first and last residue. A D gene is named only where the DNA matches it firmly. Part of the rows lack a size; the others show once, few, many or a class for expanded clones.

>TRBJ1-5|.|TRBD1|TRBV30
CAWSAERQGGRPQHF
TGTGCCTGGAGTGCAGAAAGACAGGGAGGGAGGCCCCAGCATTTT
>TRBJ2-7|.|TRBD2|TRBV28
CASSLSSGLATREQYF
TGTGCCAGCAGCCTTTCCTCGGGACTAGCGACTCGCGAGCAGTACTTC
>TRBJ2-5|.|.|TRBV18
CASSRSGETQYF
TGTGCCAGCTCACGGTCGGGGGAGACCCAGTACTTC
>TRBJ2-7|.|TRBD2|TRBV19
CASSILAGDNEQYF
TGTGCCAGTAGTATTCTAGCGGGAGACAACGAGCAGTACTTC
>TRBJ1-1|.|.|TRBV21-1
CASPIKVRPEDTEAFF
TGTGCCAGCCCAATCAAAGTGAGGCCAGAGGACACTGAAGCTTTCTTT
>TRBJ2-3|few|.|TRBV9
CASSVGFTDTQYF
TGTGCCAGCAGCGTAGGTTTCACAGATACGCAGTATTTT
>TRBJ2-1|.|TRBD2|TRBV19
CAVAGVSYNEQFF
TGTGCCGTGGCGGGAGTCTCCTACAATGAGCAGTTCTTC
>TRBJ2-5|few|.|TRBV18
CASSPTGRETQYF
TGTGCCAGCTCACCCACAGGGAGAGAGACCCAGTACTTC
>TRBJ2-1|.|.|TRBV7-9
CASSRHWDEQFF
TGTGCCAGCAGTCGCCATTGGGATGAGCAGTTCTTC
>TRBJ2-4|.|.|TRBV27
CASSPTRAAKNIQYF
TGTGCCAGCAGTCCTACCCGGGCCGCCAAAAACATTCAGTACTTC
>TRBJ2-5|few|TRBD2|TRBV4-2
CASSPRGDETQYF
TGTGCCAGCAGCCCCCGGGGGGACGAGACCCAGTACTTC
>TRBJ1-1|.|.|TRBV7-2
CASSLVRGDTEAFF
TGTGCCAGCAGCTTGGTCAGGGGTGACACTGAAGCTTTCTTT
>TRBJ2-7|.|.|TRBV30
CAWSRTVLSYEQYF
TGTGCCTGGAGTAGAACAGTGTTGTCCTACGAGCAGTACTTC
>TRBJ2-7|few|TRBD2|TRBV7-9
CASSSLAGGPEQYF
TGTGCCAGCAGCTCCCTAGCGGGAGGGCCCGAGCAGTACTTC
>TRBJ2-5|.|TRBD2|TRBV18
CASSPPLAGVETQYF
TGTGCCAGCTCACCACCGTTAGCGGGAGTTGAGACCCAGTACTTC
>TRBJ2-7|few|.|TRBV5-1
CASSSRTDYYEQYF
TGCGCCAGCAGCTCAAGGACGGATTACTACGAGCAGTACTTC
>TRBJ2-5|few|.|TRBV14
CASSQLETQYF
TGTGCCAGCAGCCAACTAGAGACCCAGTACTTC
>TRBJ2-5|.|TRBD2|TRBV2
CASSDGTRNLYF
TGTGCCAGCAGTGATGGGACTAGGAATTTGTACTTC
>TRBJ1-3|.|TRBD1|TRBV30
CAWGQADSGNTIYF
TGTGCCTGGGGACAGGCAGATTCTGGAAACACTATATATTTT
>TRBJ2-3|once|.|TRBV5-1
CASSDSTDTQYF
TGCGCCAGCAGCGATAGCACAGATACGCAGTATTTT
>TRBJ2-1|few|TRBD2|TRBV9
CASSVAGLAPNEQFF
TGTGCCAGCAGCGTAGCGGGACTAGCCCCCAATGAGCAGTTCTTC
>TRBJ2-1|few|TRBD2|TRBV7-2
CASSRGTSDRNEQFF
TGTGCCAGCAGCCGCGGGACTAGCGACCGCAATGAGCAGTTCTTC
>TRBJ1-1|.|TRBD1|TRBV6-6
CASSYAGGNTEAFF
TGTGCCAGCAGTTATGCAGGGGGTAACACTGAAGCTTTCTTT
>TRBJ2-7|.|TRBD1|TRBV5-1
CASSHGQGIYEQYF
TGCGCCAGCAGCCACGGACAGGGGATATACGAGCAGTACTTC
>TRBJ2-1|few|.|TRBV6-1
CASSFGPSNEQFF
TGTGCCAGCAGTTTTGGGCCCTCGAATGAGCAGTTCTTC
>TRBJ2-1|.|.|TRBV7-9
CASSSIRGVSYNEQFF
TGTGCCAGCAGCTCTATCAGGGGTGTCTCCTACAATGAGCAGTTCTTC